These 3 T cell receptor beta chains came from one sample sequenced in a study of T cell changes during pregnancy in multiple sclerosis. Generated by immunoSEQ multiplex PCR, the TCRdb table keeps only in-frame clones and is missing some. This table has almost 50,000 clones, approximately 94% appearing once. Specimen: CD4+ T cells from peripheral blood mononuclear cells, collected in the third trimester of pregnancy. The origin of the receptors is a female donor with multiple sclerosis, enrolled in a pregnancy study.

The CDR3 coding sequence is TGTGCCAGCAGGGCCACCGGGGAGCTGTTTTTT. Residues: CASRATGELFF. The genes are TRBV28 and TRBJ2-2; no definite D call. CDR1 MDHEN and CDR2 SYDVKM come from the germline V gene. The V gene lost 6 bases and the J gene lost 4 bases, with 3 bases spanning the gap. The CDR3 totals 11 residues.

The rearrangement links TRBV18 to TRBJ1-5; weak D call: TRBD1 (5 bases). Trimming removed 5 bases from V and 8 bases from J, with 16 bases in between. The CDR3 has 14 amino acids. The germline CDR1 and CDR2 sequences are KGHSH and LQKENI. The CDR3 nucleotides are TGTGCCAGCTCATCCTCGACAGTCCAGGAGCCCCAGCATTTT. It encodes CASSSSTVQEPQHF.

The chain recombines TRBV30 with TRBJ2-1; D possibly corresponds to TRBD1 (5 bases). Germline V CDR1 and CDR2: GTSNPN, SVGIG (reference sequence). Trimming took off 0 bases at V and 9 bases at J, with 15 bases between the two ends. There are 14 residues in the CDR3. The CDR3 loop is CAWSVLQGRSEQFF. For the CDR3, the DNA is TGTGCCTGGAGTGTATTGCAGGGAAGGAGTGAGCAGTTCTTC. The whole variable domain, filled in from reference TRBV30 and TRBJ2-1, reads SQTIHQWPATLVQPVGSPLSLECTVEGTSNPNLYWYRQAAGRGLQLLFYSVGIGQISSEVPQNLSASRPQDRQFILSSKKLLLSDSGFYLCAWSVLQGRSEQFFGPGTRLTVL.